The clone carrying this T cell receptor (beta chain) was detected only a few times. CDR3 length: 13 residues. V was shortened by 3 bases and J by 5 bases, with 9 bases between the two germline ends. CDR1 is KGHDR, CDR2 SFDVKD, per germline. This sample stems from a study of blood T cell repertoires in COVID-19. Libraries were prepared by immunoSEQ multiplex PCR; TCRdb keeps only in-frame clonotypes and omits some of them. The sample includes about 160,000 clones, around 87% of them seen just once. The source of this sequence is a man in his 60s with COVID-19, enrolled during active disease. V usage is TRBV24-1 and J usage is TRBJ2-5; no clear D. Sequences were obtained from peripheral blood. The CDR3 protein is CATSDPQRETQYF. The DNA for the CDR3 is TGTGCCACCAGTGATCCGCAGAGGGAGACCCAGTACTTC.